The present entry profiles one T cell receptor beta chain with its context. Authors' processing steps: Reference gene primers were amplified, and this amplification served to estimate nucleated cell counts. The data were produced by immunoSEQ multiplex PCR, yet TCRdb's version contains in-frame clones alone and is incomplete. From that table come the V and J calls and clone size; the DNA was used to work out D and trimming. The profile covers over 250,000 clones, with 75% to 85% appearing a single time and 4.5% to 5.5% taken by the ten largest. This record comes from a study of blood T cell repertoires in COVID-19. Study-level background: Researchers got acute and convalescent COVID-19 samples from the United States, Italy and Spain. PBMCs, B-cell-depleted T cells, or T cells provided the cDNA or gDNA that made up the material.

The CDR3 length is 16 residues. The V and J ends lost 0 bases and 1 base respectively, with 12 bases between them. Germline CDR1 PRHDT, CDR2 FYEKMQ (reference sequence). The sequenced sample was peripheral blood. The gene calls are TRBV13 and TRBJ1-1; D unclear. The TCR comes from a man between 50 and 59 years old with active or convalescent COVID-19. CDR3 amino acids: CASSLGVAVANTEAFF. The CDR3 DNA follows: TGTGCCAGCAGCTTAGGGGTAGCCGTCGCGAACACTGAAGCTTTCTTT.